This is a list of T cell receptor beta chains from one sample in a study of PD-1 blockade in classical Hodgkin lymphoma. Assay used: immunoSEQ multiplex PCR; TCRdb lists only in-frame clones, some missing. The sample contains tens of thousands of clones, around 82% of which appear only once. Sequencing was performed on peripheral blood mononuclear cells (PBMCs), taken before the second cycle of nivolumab. These receptors were collected from a human donor with classical Hodgkin lymphoma. Each CDR3 is given with its conserved first and last residue. D genes are given only for firm matches. A clone size is listed for some rows: how often the clone was seen (once, few, many), or a class if it is expanded.

NA	TRBJ2-2	TRBV18	NA	TGTGCCAGCTCACCACAGGGGTCCGCCGGGGAGCTGTTTTTT	CASSPQGSAGELFF
NA	TRBJ2-1	TRBV7-9	NA	TGTGCCAGCAGCTCCCAAGCCTATGGAACCTACAATGAGCAGTTCTTC	CASSSQAYGTYNEQFF
TRBD1	TRBJ1-3	TRBV5-1	few	TGCGCCAGCAGCCCGGCGCCGGGACAGGGAGGTATCGGAAACACCATATATTTT	CASSPAPGQGGIGNTIYF
NA	TRBJ1-1	TRBV6-1	NA	TGTGCCAGCAGTGTTTTGGTTTACACTGAAGCTTTCTTT	CASSVLVYTEAFF
NA	TRBJ2-3	TRBV6-1	NA	TGTGCCAGCAGTGAAATCGGGCAAGGTGTGATGTATACGCAGTATTTT	CASSEIGQGVMYTQYF
NA	TRBJ1-2	TRBV7-9	NA	TGTGCCAGCAGCTCTTCTTTTTATGGCTACACCTTC	CASSSSFYGYTF
TRBD2	TRBJ2-1	TRBV27	NA	TGTGCCAGCAGGCCCCGATCGCTAGCGGGAGGGGGTGAGCAGTTCTTC	CASRPRSLAGGGEQFF
NA	TRBJ2-7	TRBV6-1	NA	TGTGCCAGCGCGGGACTCCCTACCGGCTACGAGCAGTACTTC	CASAGLPTGYEQYF
TRBD1	TRBJ2-5	TRBV5-1	NA	TGCGCCAGCAGCTTCGGACAGAACAGGGGGGAGACCCAGTACTTC	CASSFGQNRGETQYF
NA	TRBJ2-7	TRBV4-1	NA	TGCGCCAGCAGCCAAGAAGTACCGTACTACGAGCAGTACTTC	CASSQEVPYYEQYF
TRBD1	TRBJ2-7	TRBV5-4	NA	TGTGCCAGCAGCTTGGACAGGACAGGGCTACACGAGCAGTACTTC	CASSLDRTGLHEQYF
NA	TRBJ2-1	TRBV18	NA	TGTGCCAGCTCACCAGTGGAAACCTCCTACAATGAGCAGTTCTTC	CASSPVETSYNEQFF
TRBD1	TRBJ2-4	TRBV28	NA	TGTGCCAGCAGTTCCCCGGGACAGGGGCAGGACTTC	CASSSPGQGQDF
NA	TRBJ2-3	TRBV2	NA	TGTGCCAGCAAGGGGGGCCGCACAGATACGCAGTATTTT	CASKGGRTDTQYF
NA	TRBJ2-7	TRBV6-1	once	TGTGCCAGCAGTAGGCAGACGGACTACGAGCAGTACTTC	CASSRQTDYEQYF
NA	TRBJ2-3	TRBV6-5	NA	TGTGCCAGCAGTCGAAACCGGGACGTCGATACGCAGTATTTT	CASSRNRDVDTQYF
NA	TRBJ2-4	TRBV4-1	NA	TGCGCCAGCAGCCTATCTCCGGGACCGGGGGAAAACATTCAGTACTTC	CASSLSPGPGENIQYF
NA	TRBJ2-3	TRBV6-5	NA	TGTGCCAGCAGTTTACGTAAAGACCGCACAGATACGCAGTATTTT	CASSLRKDRTDTQYF
NA	TRBJ2-7	TRBV28	NA	TGTGCCAGCAGTTTTTCCCATACCCCTTCCGCCTACTTC	CASSFSHTPSAYF
TRBD1	TRBJ2-7	TRBV27	NA	TGTGCCAGCAATCCAGGGGGCCCCTCCTACGAGCAGTACTTC	CASNPGGPSYEQYF
NA	TRBJ2-5	TRBV29-1	NA	TGCAGCGTAGATACGACCGGGAACCAAGAGACCCAGTACTTC	CSVDTTGNQETQYF
TRBD1	TRBJ1-2	TRBV6-6	once	TGTGCCAGCAGTTACTCGACAGGGGCCTATGGCTACACCTTC	CASSYSTGAYGYTF
NA	TRBJ2-5	TRBV5-1	NA	TGCGCCAGCAGCCCGGACGGCGGAGGGACCCAGTACTTC	CASSPDGGGTQYF
TRBD2	TRBJ2-4	TRBV27	NA	TGTGCCAGCATTCAACCCGGGACTAGCGGTGGGTTGTGTTCCAAAAACATTCAGTACTTC	CASIQPGTSGGLCSKNIQYF
TRBD1	TRBJ2-3	TRBV5-1	NA	TGCGCCAGCAGCCCGTGGACAGGGACTAGCACAGATACGCAGTATTTT	CASSPWTGTSTDTQYF
NA	TRBJ2-7	TRBV21-1	few	TGTGCCAGCAGCTCCAGAGGCCCACAGGGCCCATCACCCTTACATTACGAGCAGTACTTC	CASSSRGPQGPSPLHYEQYF
TRBD2	TRBJ2-1	TRBV19	NA	TGTGCCAGTAGTATGCCAGCGGGAGGGTATGAGCAGTTCTTC	CASSMPAGGYEQFF
NA	TRBJ1-4	TRBV5-6	NA	TGTGCCAGCAGCTTGTATTCATATACAAGTGAAAAACTGTTTTTT	CASSLYSYTSEKLFF
NA	TRBJ1-2	TRBV25-1	NA	TGTGCCAGCAGTGGCCCAAAGGGGGGGGCCTATGGCTACACCTTC	CASSGPKGGAYGYTF
TRBD2	TRBJ2-5	TRBV9	NA	TGTGCCAGCAGCTTCGGACTAGCGGGAGGGCCCGAGACCCAGTACTTC	CASSFGLAGGPETQYF
TRBD2	TRBJ2-1	TRBV27	NA	TGTGCCAGCGGGACTAGCGGGAGTAAGTATGAGCAGTTCTTC	CASGTSGSKYEQFF
TRBD1	TRBJ1-5	TRBV19	once	TGTGCCAGTAGTTCACAGGGGGATCAGCCCCAGCATTTT	CASSSQGDQPQHF
NA	TRBJ1-4	TRBV5-1	NA	TGCGCCAGCAAAACCGCCGGCGGATCTAATGAAAAACTGTTTTTT	CASKTAGGSNEKLFF
TRBD2	TRBJ2-7	TRBV4-1	NA	TGCGCCAGCAGCCCAACTAGGCTAGCGGGTAGCTCCTACGAGCAGTACTTC	CASSPTRLAGSSYEQYF
TRBD2	TRBJ2-7	TRBV7-8	NA	TGTGCCAGCAGACGGACTAGCGGGAGAGGACATGTCTACGAGCAGTACTTC	CASRRTSGRGHVYEQYF
NA	TRBJ2-7	TRBV27	NA	TGTGCCAGCAGTTTTAAGGGTGACCGCTCCTACGAGCAGTACTTC	CASSFKGDRSYEQYF
NA	TRBJ2-7	TRBV6-5	NA	TGTGCCAGTAGCCATTGGGCTACGGACGAGCAGTACTTC	CASSHWATDEQYF
TRBD1	TRBJ1-4	TRBV28	once	TGTGCCAGCAGTGACAGGGAGCGGGAAAAACTGTTTTTT	CASSDREREKLFF
NA	TRBJ2-7	TRBV28	NA	TGTGCCAGCAGTTTGCGAGGGAGAGGCTACGAGCAGTACTTC	CASSLRGRGYEQYF
TRBD2	TRBJ2-1	TRBV25-1	NA	TGTGCCAGCAGTGAACGGACTAGCGGGACCGATGAGCAGTTCTTC	CASSERTSGTDEQFF
TRBD1	TRBJ1-3	TRBV6-1	NA	TGTGCCAGCCGAGGGGGCAAAAACACCATATATTTT	CASRGGKNTIYF